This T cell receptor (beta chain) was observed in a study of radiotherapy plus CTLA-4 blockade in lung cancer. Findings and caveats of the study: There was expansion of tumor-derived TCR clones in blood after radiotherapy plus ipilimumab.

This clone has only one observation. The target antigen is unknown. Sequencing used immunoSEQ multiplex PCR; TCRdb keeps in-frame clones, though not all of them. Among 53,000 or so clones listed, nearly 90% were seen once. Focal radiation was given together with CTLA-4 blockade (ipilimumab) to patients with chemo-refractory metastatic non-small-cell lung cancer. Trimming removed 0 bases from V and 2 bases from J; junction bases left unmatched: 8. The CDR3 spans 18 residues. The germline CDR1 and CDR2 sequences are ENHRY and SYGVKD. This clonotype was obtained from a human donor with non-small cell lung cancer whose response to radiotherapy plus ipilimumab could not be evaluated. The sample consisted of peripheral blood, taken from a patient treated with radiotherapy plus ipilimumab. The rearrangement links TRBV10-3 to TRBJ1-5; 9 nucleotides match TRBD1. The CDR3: CAISESTGGVGGNQPQHF. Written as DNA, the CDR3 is TGTGCCATCAGTGAGTCGACAGGGGGGGTGGGTGGCAATCAGCCCCAGCATTTT.